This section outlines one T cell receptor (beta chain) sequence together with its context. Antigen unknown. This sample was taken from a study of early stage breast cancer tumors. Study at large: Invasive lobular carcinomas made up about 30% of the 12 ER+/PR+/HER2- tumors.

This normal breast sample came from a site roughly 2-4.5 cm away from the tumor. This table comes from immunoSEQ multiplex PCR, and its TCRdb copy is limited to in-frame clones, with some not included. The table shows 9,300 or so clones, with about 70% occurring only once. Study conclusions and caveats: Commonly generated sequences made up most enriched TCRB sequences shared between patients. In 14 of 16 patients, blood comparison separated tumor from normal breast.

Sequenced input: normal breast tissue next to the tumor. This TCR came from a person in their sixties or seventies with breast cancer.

CDR3 sequence: CASHPSGRWDYEQYF. The CDR3 DNA sequence: TGTGCCAGTCACCCCAGCGGGAGGTGGGATTACGAGCAGTACTTC. This chain links TRBV28 with TRBJ2-7; 9 positions match TRBD2. J was trimmed by 4 bases and V by 9 bases; bases with no gene match: 13. Germline CDR1 and CDR2: MDHEN and SYDVKM. CDR3 length: 15 amino acids.